These T cell receptor beta chains were read from a single sample in a study of T cells in Graves' hyperthyroidism and ophthalmopathy. A single record per CDR3 protein comes from TCRdb applying MiXCR to the multiplex PCR reads. Here the sample spans fewer than 700,000 distinct CDR3 sequences, roughly 15% being singletons. The sequenced sample consisted of blood. These receptors came from a woman aged 25 to 39 with Graves' hyperthyroidism. Both conserved end residues are part of each CDR3. Fields, in order: clone size, D gene, J gene, V gene, CDR3 protein, CDR3 DNA. The D gene is left open where the match is weak. Clone size appears in some rows only: once, few, many, or a class for an expanded clone.

many,-,TRBJ1-5,TRBV28,CASFSGTVPGSNQPQHF,TGTGCCAGCTTCTCAGGGACGGTTCCTGGGAGCAATCAGCCCCAGCATTTT
-,-,TRBJ2-7,TRBV19,CASSTQGRGYEQYF,TGTGCCAGTAGTACGCAGGGTAGGGGCTACGAGCAGTACTTC
-,-,TRBJ2-4,TRBV14,CASSQDYLGIQYF,TGTGCCAGCAGCCAAGATTACCTAGGCATTCAGTACTTC
-,TRBD2,TRBJ2-1,TRBV7-3,CASSYYGTSGSNEQFF,TGTGCCAGCAGCTACTACGGGACTAGCGGGAGCAATGAGCAGTTCTTC
-,TRBD2,TRBJ2-1,TRBV20-1,CSVTWTSGNLDEQFF,TGCAGTGTTACCTGGACTAGCGGGAATTTGGATGAGCAGTTCTTC
many,TRBD2,TRBJ2-1,TRBV7-2,CASSTTSATYNEQFF,TGTGCCAGCAGCACGACTAGCGCGACCTACAATGAGCAGTTCTTC
few,-,TRBJ1-1,TRBV25-1,CASSASGQNTEAFF,TGTGCCAGCAGTGCGTCCGGACAGAACACTGAAGCTTTCTTT
-,-,TRBJ2-3,TRBV20-1,CSARGASPSADTQYF,TGCAGTGCTAGAGGAGCTTCCCCTAGCGCAGATACGCAGTATTTT
-,-,TRBJ1-1,TRBV7-9,CASSLSGATEAFF,TGTGCCAGCAGTTTAAGTGGCGCCACTGAAGCTTTCTTT
-,TRBD2,TRBJ2-1,TRBV12-5,CASGSLGLAGYNEQFF,TGTGCTAGTGGTTCCCTCGGACTAGCGGGGTACAATGAGCAGTTCTTC
many,-,TRBJ1-1,TRBV12-3/TRBV12-4,CASSLGFMNTEAFF,TGTGCCAGCAGTTTAGGGTTCATGAACACTGAAGCTTTCTTT
-,-,TRBJ2-7,TRBV4-1,CASSQDLERGLYEQYF,TGCGCCAGCAGCCAAGATTTGGAGAGGGGATTGTACGAGCAGTACTTC
few,-,TRBJ2-1,TRBV6-1,CASSPPIGSTNEQFF,TGTGCCAGCAGTCCCCCAATCGGGAGTACCAATGAGCAGTTCTTC
few,-,TRBJ1-1,TRBV13,CASSLPPGEAFF,TGTGCCAGCAGCTTACCCCCGGGGGAAGCTTTCTTT
many,-,TRBJ1-5,TRBV7-2,CASSLAISNQPQHF,TGTGCCAGCAGCTTAGCGATCAGTAATCAGCCCCAGCATTTT
few,-,TRBJ2-4,TRBV6-1,CASSPGARLAKNIQYF,TGTGCCAGCAGTCCTGGAGCACGCCTAGCCAAAAACATTCAGTACTTC
many,TRBD1,TRBJ1-5,TRBV6-1,CASRKFRDRGYSNQPQHF,TGTGCCAGCAGGAAGTTCCGGGACAGGGGATATAGCAATCAGCCCCAGCATTTT
-,-,TRBJ1-5,TRBV28,CASSLIRDNVRSQPQHF,TGTGCCAGCAGTTTGATCCGGGACAATGTTCGCAGTCAGCCCCAGCATTTT
few,-,TRBJ2-3,TRBV2,CASSEEVGVTDTQYF,TGTGCCAGCAGTGAAGAAGTGGGGGTCACAGATACGCAGTATTTT
many,TRBD1,TRBJ2-7,TRBV6-1,CASTRRGTAYEQYF,TGTGCCAGCACCCGAAGGGGGACAGCCTACGAGCAGTACTTC
many,-,TRBJ2-3,TRBV6-1,CASIDRGRVSTDTQYF,TGTGCCAGCATCGACCGAGGGCGGGTTAGCACAGATACGCAGTATTTT
-,TRBD1,TRBJ1-1,TRBV3-1,CASSLDRGRDTEAFF,TGTGCCAGCAGCTTGGACAGGGGGCGCGACACTGAAGCTTTCTTT
many,TRBD1,TRBJ2-7,TRBV7-8,CASSLGTGIYSEQYF,TGTGCCAGCAGCTTAGGGACAGGGATTTATAGCGAGCAGTACTTC
many,-,TRBJ2-7,TRBV6-1,CATGRGVGQYF,TGTGCCACGGGCCGCGGGGTCGGGCAGTACTTC
many,-,TRBJ1-3,TRBV12-3/TRBV12-4,CASSFQGDFSGNTIYF,TGTGCCAGCAGTTTTCAAGGGGACTTCTCTGGAAACACCATATATTTT
many,TRBD2,TRBJ2-7,TRBV20-1,CSASRHGGGAYEQYF,TGCAGTGCTTCACGGCACGGGGGGGGCGCCTACGAGCAGTACTTC